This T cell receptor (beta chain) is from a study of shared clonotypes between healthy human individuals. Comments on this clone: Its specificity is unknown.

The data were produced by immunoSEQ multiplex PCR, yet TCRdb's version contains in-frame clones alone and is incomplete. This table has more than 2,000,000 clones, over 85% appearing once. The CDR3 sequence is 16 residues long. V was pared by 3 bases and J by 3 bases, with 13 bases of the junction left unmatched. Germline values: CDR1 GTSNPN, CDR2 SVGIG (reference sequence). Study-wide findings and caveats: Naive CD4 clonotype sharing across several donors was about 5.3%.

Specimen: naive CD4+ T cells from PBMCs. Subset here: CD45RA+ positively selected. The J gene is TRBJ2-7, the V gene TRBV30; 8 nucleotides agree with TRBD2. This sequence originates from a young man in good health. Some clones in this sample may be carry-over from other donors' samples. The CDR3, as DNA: TGTGCCTGGAGGTCCAGGGGACTAGTCCCTTACTACGAGCAGTACTTC. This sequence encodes CAWRSRGLVPYYEQYF.